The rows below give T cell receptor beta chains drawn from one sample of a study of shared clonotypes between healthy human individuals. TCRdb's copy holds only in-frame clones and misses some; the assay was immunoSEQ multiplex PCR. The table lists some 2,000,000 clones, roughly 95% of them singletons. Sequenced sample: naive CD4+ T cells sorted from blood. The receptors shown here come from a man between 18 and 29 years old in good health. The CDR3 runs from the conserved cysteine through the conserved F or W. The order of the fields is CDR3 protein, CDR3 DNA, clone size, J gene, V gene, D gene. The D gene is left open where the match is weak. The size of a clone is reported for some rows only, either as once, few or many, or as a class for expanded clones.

CASSIPARGGEKLFF	TGTGCCAGCAGTATTCCGGCACGGGGGGGTGAAAAACTGTTTTTT	.	TRBJ1-4	TRBV28	.
CASRSDRGYSSPLHF	TGTGCCAGCAGATCGGACAGGGGGTATAGTTCACCCCTCCACTTT	.	TRBJ1-6	TRBV6-1	TRBD1
CASSVAGGGYEQYF	TGTGCCAGCAGCGTAGCAGGGGGAGGCTACGAGCAGTACTTC	.	TRBJ2-7	TRBV9	.
CASRTGASNTGELFF	TGCGCCAGCAGGACAGGGGCATCGAACACCGGGGAGCTGTTTTTT	.	TRBJ2-2	TRBV5-1	TRBD1
CASSSPPGYEQYF	TGTGCCAGCAGTTCCCCCCCAGGGTACGAGCAGTACTTC	once	TRBJ2-7	TRBV28	.
CASSQEWLRVVGNEQFF	TGCGCCAGCAGCCAAGAATGGCTTCGGGTCGTGGGCAATGAGCAGTTCTTC	.	TRBJ2-1	TRBV4-1	.
CASSWEGNEQFF	TGTGCCAGCAGTTGGGAGGGGAATGAGCAGTTCTTC	once	TRBJ2-1	TRBV11-3	TRBD2
CASSPGGRNTGELFF	TGTGCCAGCAGCCCGGGGGGCCGGAACACCGGGGAGCTGTTTTTT	.	TRBJ2-2	TRBV7-3	.
CASSEAGLYEQYF	TGTGCCAGCAGTGAAGCGGGGCTCTACGAGCAGTACTTC	.	TRBJ2-7	TRBV2	.
CASSLARGAGTEAFF	TGTGCCAGCAGCCTCGCGAGGGGGGCGGGCACTGAAGCTTTCTTT	.	TRBJ1-1	TRBV7-2	.
CASSDDRGQPQHF	TGTGCCAGCAGCGACGACAGGGGTCAGCCCCAGCATTTT	.	TRBJ1-5	TRBV7-9	TRBD1
CASSDNYGYTF	TGCGCCAGCAGTGACAACTATGGCTACACCTTC	once	TRBJ1-2	TRBV10-2	.